This T cell receptor beta chain comes out of a study of CXCR3-negative and CXCR3-positive naive CD8 T cells. Study results and caveats: Post-cryopreservation CXCR3 expression was partly diminished, and the bulk of assays employed fresh PBMCs. Naive CXCR3-negative cells resembled naive CXCR3-positive cells in TRBV-TRBJ usage; memory cells differed. More hydrophobic TRB CDR3s were found in CXCR3-positive naive cells than in CXCR3-negative naive cells.

Each CD8+ T cell subset was flow-sorted in triplicate. Every sort contained 300,000 cells. CD45RO-CCR7+CD27+CD95- was the phenotype of naive CD8+ T cells. Details on this clonotype: What it binds is unknown.

The V gene's germline CDR1 is SGDLS and CDR2 YYNGEE. The CDR3 is 16 residues long. Each TRB cDNA library was prepared by 5' RACE (with UMI labels). Reprocessing the 5' RACE reads, TCRdb reports a single entry for every CDR3 protein and omits DNA. The table lists about 89,000 distinct CDR3 sequences. This TCR was sampled from a human donor in good health. Some clones in this sample may be carry-over from other donors' samples. The chain combines TRBV9 with TRBJ2-7; TCRdb outputs TRBD2, but without DNA this stays unchecked. The material sequenced was naive CXCR3+ CD8+ T cells from blood. The sample's subset: CD45RO-CCR7+CD27+CD95- naive CD8+ T cells expressing CXCR3 (TNR3+). The CDR3 loop is CASSEGGLAGAYEQYF.